The 22 T cell receptor beta chains in this list originate from one sample, sequenced in a study of regulatory T cells in long-lasting Graves disease (dated by TCRdb to about 2021). Library creation used multiplex PCR. TCRdb names Illumina HiSeq 4000 as the instrument used. TCR beta libraries were built with iRepertoire HTBI primers and Arm-PCR amplification of CDR3 regions. Using fastp at Q25 and MiXCR, TCRdb reprocessed the public reads and kept productive beta chains. A single entry per CDR3 protein holds the most common genes and DNA from its merged rows. The sample contains around 420,000 distinct CDR3 sequences, about 15% of them found a single time. Around 7.6% of the sample comes from the top ten. Sample time point, as interpreted from the label and publication: newly diagnosed GD, antithyroid drugs for less than 3 months. For both TCR sequencing and RNA sequencing, RNA was extracted from PBMCs using TRIzol.

These data were likewise used in another study, on T cells in Graves' hyperthyroidism and ophthalmopathy.

Specimen: peripheral blood mononuclear cells (PBMCs), collected at new diagnosis, from a patient treated with antithyroid drugs. The receptors were sampled from a woman between 40 and 55 years old with Graves disease. Donor details come from another sample of the same person, matched by shared clones.

The chain has TRBV27 and TRBJ1-2, with D possibly matching TRBD1 (6 bases). With 5 bases removed from V and 9 bases from J, the gap between germline ends came to 28 bases. CDR1 and CDR2 from the germline V gene are MNHEY and SMNVEV (reference sequence). The length of the CDR3 is 17 residues. Here the CDR3 reads CASSPNRGGLGTSRYTF. The CDR3 DNA follows: TGTGCCAGCAGTCCCAACCGAGGGGGGCTAGGTACTAGTCGCTACACCTTC.

This clonotype occurred once. The V gene is TRBV5-5, the J gene TRBJ2-3; 16 nucleotides match TRBD2. Germline assignment: CDR1 SGHKS and CDR2 YYEKEE (reference sequence). This CDR3 has 19 residues. J lost 3 bases, V lost 4 bases, and 11 bases had no gene match. The CDR3: CASSEGTSGRVRFTDTQYF. The CDR3 DNA reads TGTGCCAGCAGCGAAGGGACTAGCGGGAGGGTGCGATTTACAGATACGCAGTATTTT.

This clonotype was counted at least ten times. The chain joins TRBV12-3 or TRBV12-4 to TRBJ2-1; 14 bases agree with TRBD2. The CDR3 loop spans 18 amino acids. Trimming cost V 0 bases and J 7 bases; bases outside gene matches: 8. The CDR3 DNA sequence: TGTGCCAGCAGTTTAGCGATGAGGGGACTAGCGGGAGAAAATGAGCAGTTCTTC. Its protein is CASSLAMRGLAGENEQFF.

This clonotype was counted a few times. This chain links TRBV7-9 with TRBJ1-1; no clear D. The CDR3 is made up of 16 amino acids. V lost 5 bases to trimming and J lost 4 bases, with 20 bases between them. Germline CDR1 is SEHNR and CDR2 is FQNEAQ (reference sequence). CDR3 amino acids: CASSASGLGRPTEAFF. The CDR3 DNA is TGTGCCAGCAGCGCTTCGGGGTTAGGTAGGCCCACTGAAGCTTTCTTT.

This clonotype was counted many times. The chain recombines TRBV13 with TRBJ2-7; 9 nucleotides agree with TRBD1. The germline CDR1 and CDR2 sequences are PRHDT and FYEKMQ (reference sequence). V gave up 5 bases and J gave up 4 bases; unmatched junction bases: 6. The CDR3 runs 14 residues. CDR3 loop: CASSGGTGRYEQYF. DNA for the CDR3: TGTGCCAGCAGCGGCGGGACAGGGCGTTACGAGCAGTACTTC.

This clonotype occurred a few times. This chain links TRBV3-1 with TRBJ2-7, with a weak D call TRBD2 (6 bases). Trimming cost V 4 bases and J 9 bases, with 13 bases left between them. Per germline, CDR1 LGHDT and CDR2 YNNKEL (reference sequence). This CDR3 is built from 12 residues. CDR3 nucleotides: TGTGCCAGCAGCCGTCCGGAGGGATGGCAGTACTTC. It specifies CASSRPEGWQYF.

This clonotype was detected many times. The V call is TRBV6-2 or TRBV6-3, the J call TRBJ1-1; a possible D gene is TRBD1 (5 bases). Germline CDR1 reads MNHEY; CDR2 reads SVGEGT. The CDR3 sequence is 14 residues long. V gave up 5 bases and J gave up 8 bases, with 18 bases separating them. Here the CDR3 DNA reads TGTGCCAGCAGTCAGTTAGTACAGGAGAGAGAAGCTTTCTTT. Protein: CASSQLVQEREAFF.

The V call is TRBV3-1, the J call TRBJ2-7; maybe TRBD1 (6 bases). Germline V lookup: CDR1 LGHDT, CDR2 YNNKEL (reference sequence). The CDR3 has 14 amino acids. V lost 4 bases to trimming and J lost 6 bases, with 16 bases between them. The CDR3 DNA sequence: TGTGCCAGCAGCCCGCTAAGGGGGAGTAGCGAGCAGTACTTC. Amino acids: CASSPLRGSSEQYF.

V and J are TRBV13 and TRBJ2-7, with 12 bases fitting TRBD2. The CDR3 contains 18 residues. Germline V gives CDR1 PRHDT, CDR2 FYEKMQ (reference sequence). After removal of 2 bases from V and 3 bases from J, the junction contained 11 bases not matched to a gene. The CDR3 DNA follows: TGTGCCAGCAGCTTATATGGGCTAGCGGGAGGGCCGGTCTACGAGCAGTACTTC. Its protein product is CASSLYGLAGGPVYEQYF.

This clonotype came up a few times. The rearrangement uses TRBV7-3 and TRBJ2-5, with D maybe TRBD2 (6 bases). This CDR3 contains 14 residues. Germline V lookup: CDR1 SGHTA, CDR2 FQGTGA. V dropped 5 bases and J dropped 0 bases, with 10 bases sitting between them. This CDR3 is CASSLSSDQETQYF. In DNA form, the CDR3 reads TGTGCCAGCAGCCTATCTAGCGACCAAGAGACCCAGTACTTC.

This clonotype turned up a few times. The chain links TRBV7-9 to TRBJ2-1; 7 positions agree with TRBD1. V lost 1 base and J lost 0; bases outside the gene matches: 9. The germline V gene encodes CDR1 SEHNR and CDR2 FQNEAQ (reference sequence). The CDR3 has 18 residues. The CDR3 DNA is TGTGCCAGCAGCTTAGGGCCGCTAGACAGGGACTCCTACAATGAGCAGTTCTTC. Protein sequence: CASSLGPLDRDSYNEQFF.

V gene TRBV20-1 combines with J gene TRBJ2-1, with TRBD1 as a possible D gene (5 bases). The CDR3 spans 13 residues. V was pared by 7 bases and J by 0 bases, with 10 bases between. Germline V lookup: CDR1 DFQATT, CDR2 SNEGSKA (reference sequence). The CDR3: CSVYGASYNEQFF. CDR3 nucleotides: TGCAGTGTATATGGGGCCTCCTACAATGAGCAGTTCTTC.

This clonotype was found many times. V is TRBV28 and J is TRBJ2-3; no definite D call. The CDR3 has 15 amino acids. Trimming stripped 3 bases from V and 6 bases from J, with 16 bases between. Germline values: CDR1 MDHEN, CDR2 SYDVKM. In nucleotides, the CDR3 is TGTGCCAGCAGTTTCAGGCCCGACGGAAAGGATACGCAGTATTTT. Translating gives CASSFRPDGKDTQYF.

About this clonotype itself: The likely explanation is a read error, given a far larger clone one base away. The rearrangement uses TRBV3-1 and TRBJ2-3, with D uncertain. The assigned J gene may be wrong: the sequence end matches TRBJ2-1 better. The length of the CDR3 is 12 residues. Germline CDR1 LGHDT, CDR2 YNNKEL (reference sequence). The chain's CDR3 is CASSQEMIEQFF. Written as DNA, the CDR3 is TGTGCCAGCAGCCAAGAGATGATTGAGCAGTTCTTC.

Many counts were recorded for this clonotype. The rearrangement links TRBV20-1 to TRBJ2-3; TRBD2 agrees at 8 bases. The CDR3 is made up of 18 amino acids. CDR1 and CDR2 from the germline V gene are DFQATT and SNEGSKA (reference sequence). The trim removed 3 bases at V and 2 bases at J, leaving 16 bases unmatched. In DNA form, the CDR3 reads TGCAGTGCTAGCCTCCCATCGGGTTCGGGGGGGAACACAGATACGCAGTATTTT. This translates into CSASLPSGSGGNTDTQYF.

This clonotype has a count of ten or more. The rearrangement joins TRBV29-1 to TRBJ2-7; a weak D match, TRBD2 (6 bases). The CDR3 runs to 13 residues. V was shortened by 6 bases and J by 1 base, with 13 bases between the two germline ends. Germline CDR1 SQVTM, CDR2 ANQGSEA. CDR3 in DNA: TGCAGCGTAGCCTCGGGACTGTCCTACGAGCAGTACTTC. This encodes CSVASGLSYEQYF.

This clonotype was detected ten times or more. The chain uses TRBV12-3 or TRBV12-4 and TRBJ2-1; 7 bases line up with TRBD1. Trimming removed 3 bases from V and 3 bases from J; junction bases left unmatched: 5. The CDR3 totals 15 residues. In nucleotides, the CDR3 is TGTGCCAGCAGTTTCGAGACAGGGATCTACAATGAGCAGTTCTTC. Protein sequence: CASSFETGIYNEQFF.

This clonotype was counted at least ten times. The chain links TRBV9 to TRBJ2-2; D is perhaps TRBD2 (5 bases). V was shortened by 0 bases and J by 5 bases, with 11 bases between the two germline ends. Germline CDR1 and CDR2: SGDLS and YYNGEE. The CDR3 spans 15 residues. CDR3 nucleotide sequence: TGTGCCAGCAGCGTAGGAGGGATGGCAACCGGGGAGCTGTTTTTT. Amino acid sequence: CASSVGGMATGELFF.

This clonotype was seen once. V gene TRBV12-3 or TRBV12-4 combines with J gene TRBJ1-2, with 7 bases fitting TRBD1. V was pared by 0 bases and J by 4 bases, with 5 bases of the junction left unmatched. The CDR3 runs to 15 residues. The DNA for the CDR3 is TGTGCCAGCAGTTTAGCGAGGAGACAGGGCTATGGCTACACCTTC. Protein: CASSLARRQGYGYTF.

This clonotype was detected ten times or more. The chain combines TRBV7-8 with TRBJ2-3, with D possibly TRBD2 on 6 matching bases. The germline V gene has CDR1 SGHVS and CDR2 FQNEAQ. Between the trimmed V and J ends, which lost 5 bases and 2 bases, there was a span of 14 bases. This CDR3 is built from 15 residues. CDR3 DNA: TGTGCCAGCAGCAACCGGGAGACCCACACAGATACGCAGTATTTT. Protein product: CASSNRETHTDTQYF.

This clonotype was detected ten times or more. The rearrangement links TRBV7-3 to TRBJ2-1; D gene unclear. The CDR3 runs 14 residues. The V and J ends lost 4 bases and 1 base respectively, with 8 bases between them. Germline assignment: CDR1 SGHTA and CDR2 FQGTGA. CDR3 coding DNA: TGTGCCAGCAGCTCTGAGGAATCCTACAATGAGCAGTTCTTC. Residues: CASSSEESYNEQFF.

There are many counts of this clonotype. This chain connects TRBV7-6 to TRBJ2-3, with 10 bases matching TRBD2. CDR3 size: 18 residues. Germline V gene sequence: CDR1 SGHVS, CDR2 FNYEAQ. J gave up 3 bases and V 1 base, and 10 bases lay outside the gene matches. CDR3 DNA: TGTGCCAGCAGCTTAGAGCCCCCCGGTAGCGGGAGGACAGATACGCAGTATTTT. Amino acid sequence: CASSLEPPGSGRTDTQYF. Complete variable domain (other parts from reference TRBV7-6 and TRBJ2-3): GAGVSQSPRYKVTKRGQDVALRCDPISGHVSLYWYRQALGQGPEFLTYFNYEAQQDKSGLPNDRFSAERPEGSISTLTIQRTEQRDSAMYRCASSLEPPGSGRTDTQYFGPGTRLTVL.